The present entry profiles one TCR beta chain with its context. This sample was taken from a study of blood T cell repertoires in COVID-19. Study summary: Specimens from acute and convalescent COVID-19 originated in the United States, Italy and Spain.

In the source study's methods: Nucleated cell counts were estimated from reference gene primer amplification. Profiled with immunoSEQ multiplex PCR; TCRdb holds only in-frame clones, not every one. That table furnishes V, J and clone size, whereas the DNA furnished D and trimming. Of 120,000 to 150,000 clones listed, about 81% were seen once; the top ten hold roughly 4%. The receptor was derived from an elderly woman with acute or convalescent COVID-19. Specimen: peripheral blood.

The CDR3 coding sequence is TGTGCCAGCAGCTTAGGGGGGGGACAGGGTTACGAGCAGTACTTC. Translation: CASSLGGGQGYEQYF. This chain joins TRBV11-2 and TRBJ2-7; 9 nucleotides agree with TRBD1. The CDR3 is made up of 15 amino acids. The V segment lost 1 base and the J segment 4 bases; nucleotides outside the gene matches: 5. Germline V gene lookup returns CDR1 SGHAT and CDR2 FQNNGV.